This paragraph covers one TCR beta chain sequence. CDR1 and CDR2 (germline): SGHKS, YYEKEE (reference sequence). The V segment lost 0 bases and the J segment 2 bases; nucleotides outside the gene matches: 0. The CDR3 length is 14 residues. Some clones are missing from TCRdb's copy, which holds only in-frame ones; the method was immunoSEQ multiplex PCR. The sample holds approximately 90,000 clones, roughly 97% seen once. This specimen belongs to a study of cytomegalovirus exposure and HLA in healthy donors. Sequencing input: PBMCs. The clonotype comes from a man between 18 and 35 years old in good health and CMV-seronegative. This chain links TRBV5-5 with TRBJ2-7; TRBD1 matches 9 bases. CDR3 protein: CASSLGTGAYEQYF. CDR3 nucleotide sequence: TGTGCCAGCAGCTTGGGGACAGGGGCCTACGAGCAGTACTTC.